One sample yielded the 14 T cell receptor beta chains listed below, sequenced in a study of cytomegalovirus exposure and HLA in healthy donors. The PCR made use of 60 Vbeta and 13 Jbeta primers. The assay was immunoSEQ multiplex PCR, and TCRdb's table has in-frame clones only and misses some. Of about 150,000 clones in the sample, 60% to 85% are singletons; the top ten hold 10% to 15%. The sequenced sample consisted of PBMCs. Source of these receptors: a man between 35 and 55 years old in good health and CMV-seropositive.

The chain uses TRBV7-8 and TRBJ2-7; TRBD1 agrees at 7 bases. Germline CDR1 SGHVS, CDR2 FQNEAQ. With V trimmed by 4 bases and J by 5 bases, 8 bases remained unmatched. This CDR3 comprises 14 residues. The chain's CDR3 is CASSSGQLIHEQYF. The CDR3 DNA reads TGTGCCAGCAGCTCGGGACAGCTGATACACGAGCAGTACTTC.

The V call is TRBV7-7, the J call TRBJ2-5, with 13 bases matching TRBD2. The CDR3 totals 15 residues. The ends lost 6 bases at V and 7 bases at J; junction bases unmatched: 8. Germline V gene lookup returns CDR1 SSHAT and CDR2 FNYEAQ (reference sequence). CDR3 nucleotides: TGTGCCAGCAGTCGGACTAGCGGGAGAACTGGGACCCAGTACTTC. Translation: CASSRTSGRTGTQYF.

V is TRBV5-1 and J is TRBJ1-2, with 8 bases that match TRBD1. The CDR3 sequence is 13 residues long. V gave up 2 bases and J gave up 4 bases; unmatched junction bases: 1. Looked up from germline, CDR1 is SGHRS and CDR2 is YFSETQ. CDR3 DNA: TGCGCCAGCAGCTTACAGGGGGTCTATGGCTACACCTTC. Amino acids: CASSLQGVYGYTF. Together with reference TRBV5-1 and TRBJ1-2, the CDR3 gives the full variable domain: KAGVTQTPRYLIKTRGQQVTLSCSPISGHRSVSWYQQTPGQGLQFLFEYFSETQRNKGNFPGRFSGRQFSNSRSEMNVSTLELGDSALYLCASSLQGVYGYTFGSGTRLTVV.

This clone has a handful of counts. The chain joins TRBV5-1 to TRBJ2-7, with 11 bases lining up with TRBD2. The germline V gene encodes CDR1 SGHRS and CDR2 YFSETQ. The CDR3 contains 16 residues. J lost 5 bases, V lost 2 bases, and 9 bases had no gene match. CDR3 nucleotide sequence: TGCGCCAGCAGCTTCAGTCTAGCGGGAGGTCCTGACGAGCAGTACTTC. Translation: CASSFSLAGGPDEQYF.

The chain recombines TRBV5-4 with TRBJ2-5; 14 bases match TRBD2. CDR1 is SGHNT, CDR2 YYREEE, per germline (reference sequence). This CDR3 has 20 amino acids. V trimming: 0 bases; J trimming: 3 bases; junction bases outside the gene matches: 13. The DNA of the CDR3 is TGTGCCAGCAGCTTGGCGTTCGGGACTAGCGGGAGAGGAGCCAAAGAGACCCAGTACTTC. Translating gives CASSLAFGTSGRGAKETQYF.

The chain is built from TRBV5-1 and TRBJ2-3; D might be TRBD2 (6 bases). This CDR3 has 16 residues. CDR1 and CDR2 from the germline V gene are SGHRS and YFSETQ. Trimming removed 7 bases from V and 0 bases from J, with 18 bases in between. The CDR3 region is CASSGGSRFSTDTQYF. CDR3 sequence (DNA): TGCGCCAGCTCTGGGGGGAGCCGCTTTAGCACAGATACGCAGTATTTT.

The J gene is TRBJ1-2, the V gene TRBV5-5, with a possible D match to TRBD1 (5 bases). This CDR3 is 13 amino acids long. Germline lookup yields CDR1 SGHKS and CDR2 YYEKEE (reference sequence). V was pared by 1 base and J by 7 bases, with 11 bases between. CDR3 DNA sequence: TGTGCCAGCAGCTTGTTACAGGAGGGTGGCTACACCTTC. Translating it yields CASSLLQEGGYTF.

This chain uses TRBV10-3 with TRBJ1-2; 10 bases align to TRBD1. J lost 7 bases, V lost 6 bases, and 8 bases had no gene match. Germline assignment: CDR1 ENHRY and CDR2 SYGVKD. The CDR3 sequence is 14 residues long. DNA for the CDR3: TGTGCCATCAGAGGGACAGGGGATCTAAGTGGCTACACCTTC. Protein product: CAIRGTGDLSGYTF.

V is TRBV28 and J is TRBJ1-5; TRBD1 might be the D (6 bases). The CDR3 sequence is 15 residues long. Germline CDR1 and CDR2: MDHEN and SYDVKM. V was pared by 7 bases and J by 2 bases, with 15 bases between. CDR3 residues: CASTNSRGGNQPQHF. The CDR3 DNA reads TGTGCCAGCACCAACTCCAGGGGAGGCAATCAGCCCCAGCATTTT. Looking up the rest from reference TRBV28 and TRBJ1-5 gives the full variable domain: DVKVTQSSRYLVKRTGEKVFLECVQDMDHENMFWYRQDPGLGLRLIYFSYDVKMKEKGDIPEGYSVSREKKERFSLILESASTNQTSMYLCASTNSRGGNQPQHFGDGTRLSIL.

The V call is TRBV4-2, the J call TRBJ2-7; 8 bases agree with TRBD2. The CDR3 extends over 14 amino acids. V lost 0 bases, J lost 2 bases, and 0 bases stayed unmatched. Per the germline V gene, CDR1 is LGHNA and CDR2 is YNFKEQ. Here the CDR3 DNA reads TGTGCCAGCAGCCAAGAACTAGCGGCCTACGAGCAGTACTTC. Its translation: CASSQELAAYEQYF.

CDR3 coding DNA: TGTGCCAGCAGCTTATTTATACCACAGGTTAACAATGAGCAGTTCTTC. Translating it yields CASSLFIPQVNNEQFF. The J gene is TRBJ2-1, the V gene TRBV7-2; the D gene is possibly TRBD1 (5 bases). V was shortened by 2 bases and J by 5 bases, with 16 bases between the two germline ends. The germline V gene encodes CDR1 SGHTA and CDR2 FQGNSA. The CDR3 extends over 16 amino acids.

The chain combines TRBV7-9 with TRBJ1-1; a weak D match, TRBD1 (6 bases). The CDR3 runs 13 residues. Germline V gene lookup returns CDR1 SEHNR and CDR2 FQNEAQ (reference sequence). The V and J ends lost 0 bases and 11 bases respectively, with 13 bases between them. The CDR3 bases are TGTGCCAGCAGCTTAGCACAGGGAAGTTGGGCTTTCTTT. Residues: CASSLAQGSWAFF.

The chain carries TRBV7-9 and TRBJ1-1; D gene uncertain. Germline V gene data show CDR1 as SEHNR and CDR2 as FQNEAQ (reference sequence). Between the trimmed V and J ends, which lost 7 bases and 5 bases, there was a span of 20 bases. This CDR3 is built from 15 residues. CDR3 in amino acids: CASTTSQELRTEAFF. Written as DNA, the CDR3 is TGTGCCAGCACCACCTCTCAGGAATTAAGAACTGAAGCTTTCTTT. The full variable domain, rest sourced from reference TRBV7-9 and TRBJ1-1, is DTGVSQNPRHKITKRGQNVTFRCDPISEHNRLYWYRQTLGQGPEFLTYFQNEAQLEKSRLLSDRFSAERPKGSFSTLEIQRTEQGDSAMYLCASTTSQELRTEAFFGQGTRLTVV.

The V gene is TRBV18, the J gene TRBJ1-3; TRBD1 aligns across 10 bases. Unmatched junction bases numbered 8, after V lost 1 base and J lost 2 bases. The CDR3 length is 18 residues. CDR1 is KGHSH and CDR2 is LQKENI in the germline V gene. The CDR3 DNA is TGTGCCAGCTCACCACTGAACTATGACAGGGGGCCTGGAAACACCATATATTTT. It is translated as CASSPLNYDRGPGNTIYF.